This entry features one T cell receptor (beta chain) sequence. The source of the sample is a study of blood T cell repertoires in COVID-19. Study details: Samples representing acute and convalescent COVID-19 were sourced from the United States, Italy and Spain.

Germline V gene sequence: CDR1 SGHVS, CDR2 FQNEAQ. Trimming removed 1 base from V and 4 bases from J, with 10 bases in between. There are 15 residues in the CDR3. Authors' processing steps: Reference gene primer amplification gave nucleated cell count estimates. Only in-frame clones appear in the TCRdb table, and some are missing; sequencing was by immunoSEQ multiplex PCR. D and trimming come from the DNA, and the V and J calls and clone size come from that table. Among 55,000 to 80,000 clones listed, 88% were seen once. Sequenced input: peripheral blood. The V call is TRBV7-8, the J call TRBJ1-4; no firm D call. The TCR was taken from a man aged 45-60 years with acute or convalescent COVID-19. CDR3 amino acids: CASSLGAGINEKLFF. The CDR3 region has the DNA TGTGCCAGCAGCTTAGGGGCCGGGATTAATGAAAAACTGTTTTTT.